The next 27 T cell receptor beta chains were all read from a single sample in a study of blood T cell repertoires in COVID-19. The method was immunoSEQ multiplex PCR; TCRdb's version includes in-frame clones alone and lacks a portion of them. Here the sample spans fewer than 120,000 clones, 70% to 80% being singletons. Source material: peripheral blood. The receptors here all came from a woman aged 60 to 75 with acute or convalescent COVID-19.

V and J are TRBV27 and TRBJ1-1; 7 bases are shared with TRBD1. The ends lost 5 bases at V and 0 bases at J; junction bases unmatched: 6. There are 15 residues in the CDR3. Per germline, CDR1 MNHEY and CDR2 SMNVEV (reference sequence). The CDR3 nucleotides are TGTGCCAGCAGTGCGGGACAGCTCATGAACACTGAAGCTTTCTTT. Residues: CASSAGQLMNTEAFF.

This chain connects TRBV9 to TRBJ1-1; D is perhaps TRBD1 (5 bases). Trimming took 4 bases from V and 11 from J, leaving 15 bases between them. CDR1 and CDR2 (germline): SGDLS, YYNGEE. The CDR3 has 12 amino acids. DNA of the CDR3: TGTGCCAGCAGCCCCGGGGGTGTCGAGGCTTTCTTT. It yields the protein CASSPGGVEAFF.

V and J are TRBV5-1 and TRBJ1-1; TRBD1 matches 7 bases. Trimming took 4 bases from V and 4 from J; bases not matched to a gene: 13. This CDR3 has 16 amino acids. From germline, CDR1 is SGHRS and CDR2 YFSETQ. Here the CDR3 reads CASSRGTELMGTEAFF. CDR3 nucleotides: TGCGCCAGCAGCCGTGGGACAGAACTAATGGGCACTGAAGCTTTCTTT.

The rearrangement joins TRBV5-1 to TRBJ1-2; D is unclear. Per the germline V gene, CDR1 is SGHRS and CDR2 is YFSETQ. V gave up 0 bases and J gave up 8 bases, with 11 bases separating them. There are 13 residues in the CDR3. The CDR3 DNA follows: TGCGCCAGCAGCTTGGATTTTCTTGAGGGCTACACCTTC. This codes for CASSLDFLEGYTF.

This clone has ten or more counts. The V call is TRBV28, the J call TRBJ1-2; tentatively, D is TRBD1 (6 bases). Germline values: CDR1 MDHEN, CDR2 SYDVKM. Trimming left V 6 bases short and J 0 bases short, with 11 bases between. The CDR3 contains 14 residues. The CDR3 region has the DNA TGTGCCAGCAGCCCGGGACAAACTAACTATGGCTACACCTTC. Its protein is CASSPGQTNYGYTF.

V usage is TRBV20-1 and J usage is TRBJ1-6; a possible D gene is TRBD1 (5 bases). The CDR3 runs to 11 residues. Germline V gene lookup returns CDR1 DFQATT and CDR2 SNEGSKA (reference sequence). Trimming took off 4 bases at V and 7 bases at J, with 5 bases between the two ends. The CDR3 here is CSAKGNSPLHF. The CDR3 DNA reads as TGCAGTGCTAAGGGGAATTCACCCCTCCACTTT.

This clone was counted between two and nine times. This rearrangement joins TRBV4-2 to TRBJ2-7, with 8 bases identical to TRBD2. V lost 0 bases to trimming and J lost 4 bases; unmatched junction nucleotides: 5. Per the germline V gene, CDR1 is LGHNA and CDR2 is YNFKEQ. The CDR3 is made up of 15 amino acids. CDR3 bases: TGTGCCAGCAGCCAAGAGCCGAGCGGGGGTTACGAGCAGTACTTC. This translates into CASSQEPSGGYEQYF.

The chain is built from TRBV18 and TRBJ1-1; D not resolved. V was pared by 2 bases and J by 8 bases, with 15 bases between. The length of the CDR3 is 14 residues. Germline loops: CDR1 KGHSH, CDR2 LQKENI. The chain's CDR3 is CASSPSQSSREAFF. The CDR3 DNA reads as TGTGCCAGCTCACCATCGCAGAGCTCCAGGGAAGCTTTCTTT.

The rearrangement links TRBV9 to TRBJ2-6; D call uncertain. V was trimmed by 0 bases and J by 0 bases, leaving 10 bases between them. CDR3 length equals 17 residues. Per germline, CDR1 SGDLS and CDR2 YYNGEE. CDR3 in amino acids: CASSVATRSSGANVLTF. For the CDR3, the DNA is TGTGCCAGCAGCGTAGCAACACGAAGCTCTGGGGCCAACGTCCTGACTTTC.

This clone was seen once. This chain connects TRBV5-1 to TRBJ1-1; 9 nucleotides align to TRBD1. This CDR3 region has 15 residues. The V gene's germline CDR1 is SGHRS and CDR2 YFSETQ. V lost 0 bases, J lost 9 bases, and 9 bases stayed unmatched. This chain's CDR3 is CASSLEGGQGDKAFF. The CDR3 DNA follows: TGCGCCAGCAGCTTGGAGGGGGGACAGGGTGATAAAGCTTTCTTT.

This clone has just one count. V is TRBV2 and J is TRBJ1-6; no definite D call. Trimming removed 2 bases at V and 7 bases at J, with 9 bases between. CDR3 length: 14 residues. Germline assignment: CDR1 SNHLY and CDR2 FYNNEI. The CDR3 reads CASSERRENSPLHF. CDR3 DNA: TGTGCCAGCAGTGAACGACGGGAGAATTCACCCCTCCACTTT.

The chain is built from TRBV7-6 and TRBJ1-6; maybe TRBD1 (6 bases). Germline lookup yields CDR1 SGHVS and CDR2 FNYEAQ. V was trimmed by 4 bases and J by 9 bases, leaving 16 bases between them. The CDR3 has 15 residues. In DNA form, the CDR3 reads TGTGCCAGCAGCTCCACCCGGGACACGGCTTCACCCCTCCACTTT. Translation: CASSSTRDTASPLHF.

This rearrangement joins TRBV4-1 to TRBJ2-5; TRBD1 might be the D (6 bases). The CDR3 extends over 15 amino acids. Germline V gene lookup returns CDR1 MGHRA and CDR2 YSYEKL. V was shortened by 0 bases and J by 4 bases, with 12 bases between the two germline ends. CDR3 amino acids: CASSQDLEGGETQYF. Written as DNA, the CDR3 is TGCGCCAGCAGCCAAGATTTGGAAGGGGGAGAGACCCAGTACTTC.

This clone was seen a handful of times. The chain is built from TRBV30 and TRBJ2-3; 7 nucleotides line up with TRBD2. V lost 4 bases and J lost 4; bases outside the gene matches: 5. CDR1 and CDR2 (germline): GTSNPN, SVGIG (reference sequence). This CDR3 comprises 13 residues. CDR3 in DNA: TGTGCCTGGAATCCCGGGGGGTCAGATACGCAGTATTTT. Its translation is CAWNPGGSDTQYF.

This chain connects TRBV28 to TRBJ2-7; 12 bases match TRBD1. The V and J ends lost 5 bases and 7 bases, in that order; junction bases with no gene match: 12. In germline, CDR1 is MDHEN, CDR2 SYDVKM. This CDR3 has 16 amino acids. The CDR3 is CASSSLSGQGALEQYF. In DNA, the CDR3 is TGTGCCAGCAGTAGCTTGTCGGGACAGGGGGCGCTTGAGCAGTACTTC.

The chain carries TRBV5-1 and TRBJ1-4, with a tentative D call TRBD1 (5 bases). The CDR3 covers 15 residues. The germline V and J ends were trimmed by 0 bases and 7 bases, with 13 bases remaining between them. Germline-derived CDR1 and CDR2 are SGHRS and YFSETQ. In DNA form, the CDR3 reads TGCGCCAGCAGCTTGGAACCGGGGGATAGTGAAAAACTGTTTTTT. It codes for CASSLEPGDSEKLFF.

The CDR3 sequence is CASSSGTTPEAFF. CDR3 bases: TGTGCCAGCAGCTCCGGGACTACCCCGGAAGCTTTCTTT. V gene TRBV3-1 (or the pseudogene TRBV3-2) combines with J gene TRBJ1-1; possible D gene TRBD1, 5 bases. V was pared by 5 bases and J by 8 bases, with 15 bases between. The CDR3 is 13 residues long. The V gene's germline CDR1 is LGHDT and CDR2 YNNKEL (reference sequence).

The gene calls are TRBV11-2 and TRBJ2-2, with 9 nucleotides matching TRBD2. Germline trimming cut 4 bases from V and 6 bases from J; bases unmatched to any gene: 12. The CDR3 totals 17 residues. Germline V gives CDR1 SGHAT, CDR2 FQNNGV. CDR3 nucleotides: TGTGCCAGCAGCTCCCGATTGGGGCGGGGGGGCGCCGGGGAGCTGTTTTTT. This encodes CASSSRLGRGGAGELFF.

This clone was recorded once. Compared with germline, one end of the junction differs, possibly owing to a read error. Here the CDR3 DNA reads TGTGCCAGCAGTGTGTGGAGGGATAGCAATCGGCCCCAGCATTTT. Translation gives CASSVWRDSNRPQHF. This rearrangement joins TRBV6-2 or TRBV6-3 to TRBJ1-5; D gene ambiguous. This CDR3 is 15 amino acids long. In germline, CDR1 is MNHEY, CDR2 SVGEGT.

About this clone itself: Since the CDR3 does not end with the conserved phenylalanine or tryptophan, this likely comes from a read error. The DNA is omitted, as the CDR3 cannot be located on it reliably, and the CDR3 follows TCRdb's listing. The chain is built from TRBV5-5 and TRBJ1-5; TRBD1, as called in the table, went unchecked against the DNA. The CDR3 is 11 residues long, ends included. The V gene's germline CDR1 is SGHKS and CDR2 YYEKEE (reference sequence). The chain's CDR3 is CASSLVDRVGP.

The chain uses TRBV15 and TRBJ1-1; tentatively, D is TRBD1 (6 bases). Germline CDR1 LNHNV, CDR2 YYDKDF (reference sequence). The CDR3 sequence is 15 residues long. V lost 0 bases and J 0 bases, leaving 8 bases between the germline ends. CDR3 protein: CATSRERGMNTEAFF. The CDR3 bases are TGTGCCACCAGCAGAGAGAGGGGGATGAACACTGAAGCTTTCTTT.

This clone was seen more than once but under ten times. The V gene is TRBV5-5, the J gene TRBJ2-5, with no clear D. Looked up from germline, CDR1 is SGHKS and CDR2 is YYEKEE (reference sequence). Trimming pared 0 bases from V and 3 bases from J, leaving 6 bases between. CDR3 size: 13 residues. The DNA for the CDR3 is TGTGCCAGCAGCTTGGTGGCCAAAGAGACCCAGTACTTC. Residues: CASSLVAKETQYF.

This clone was seen once. CDR3 region: CSVRGKIPRGTDTQYF. For the CDR3, the DNA is TGCAGCGTTCGGGGGAAGATCCCAAGGGGCACAGATACGCAGTATTTT. This chain joins TRBV29-1 and TRBJ2-3, with a possible D match to TRBD2 (6 bases). CDR3 size: 16 residues. V was shortened by 5 bases and J by 1 base, with 19 bases between the two germline ends. Per the germline V gene, CDR1 is SQVTM and CDR2 is ANQGSEA.

This clone was detected only a few times. The CDR3 loop is CASGREGLSYGYTF. The CDR3 bases are TGTGCCAGCGGACGGGAGGGGTTGAGCTATGGCTACACCTTC. V gene TRBV3-1 (or the pseudogene TRBV3-2) combines with J gene TRBJ1-2; possible D gene TRBD1, 5 bases. Germline loops: CDR1 LGHDT, CDR2 YNNKEL (reference sequence). V was clipped by 8 bases and J by 4 bases, with 17 bases between them. The CDR3 contains 14 residues.

This clone was picked up a small number of times. Other nucleotide sequences in the sample specify the same CDR3. This chain joins TRBV9 and TRBJ1-3, with a possible D match to TRBD1 (5 bases). The V end was cut by 0 bases, the J end by 2 bases, with 12 bases between. The CDR3 totals 16 residues. Germline V gene sequence: CDR1 SGDLS, CDR2 YYNGEE. Written as DNA, the CDR3 is TGTGCCAGCAGCGTAGATTCCGGGGGAACTGGAAACACCATATATTTT. Translating gives CASSVDSGGTGNTIYF.

The chain uses TRBV3-1 (or the pseudogene TRBV3-2) and TRBJ1-1, with TRBD1 matching 8 bases. V was clipped by 4 bases and J by 11 bases; unmatched bases: 3. CDR3 size: 11 residues. Per the germline V gene, CDR1 is LGHDT and CDR2 is YNNKEL (reference sequence). The CDR3 spells CASSLDRDAFF. As DNA, the CDR3 is TGTGCCAGCAGCCTGGACAGGGATGCTTTCTTT.

V usage is TRBV3-1 (or the pseudogene TRBV3-2) and J usage is TRBJ2-7, with D perhaps TRBD1 (6 bases). The ends were cut back, 4 bases at V and 2 bases at J, with 15 bases in the middle. The CDR3 sequence is 15 residues long. Germline V gene sequence: CDR1 LGHDT, CDR2 YNNKEL (reference sequence). The CDR3 DNA reads as TGTGCCAGCAGCCTTTTTGGACAGAGGACCTACGAGCAGTACTTC. Translated, it gives CASSLFGQRTYEQYF.